A selection of T cell receptor beta chains follows, all from one sample in a study of T cells in tumors after PD-1 blockade. The table came from immunoSEQ multiplex PCR; TCRdb's copy has only in-frame clones and leaves some out. The sample consists of 60,000 to 70,000 clones, 74% of them appearing once. The material sequenced was PBMCs, taken after anti-PD-1 treatment. Every receptor here comes from a human donor with basal cell carcinoma. Each CDR3 is given with its conserved first and last residue. Fields, in order: CDR3 DNA, CDR3 protein, D gene, J gene, clone size, V gene. The D gene is left open where the match is weak. Clone sizes are given selectively: once, few, many, or a class where the clone is expanded.

TGTGCCAGTAGTATCGCGGATAGGACCTACGAGCAGTACTTC CASSIADRTYEQYF - TRBJ2-7 - TRBV19
TGTGCCTGGAGAGGGGGGGTAGCGGGGTCAGAGACCCAGTACTTC CAWRGGVAGSETQYF TRBD2 TRBJ2-5 - TRBV30
TGTGCCAGCAGCTTGTCTCTGCGGCGGGGGACCCAGTACTTC CASSLSLRRGTQYF - TRBJ2-5 many TRBV5-6
TGCAGCGGCAGAACTACAGGGATTGCTGGCTACACCTTC CSGRTTGIAGYTF - TRBJ1-2 few TRBV29-1
TGTGCCAGCAGCTTGCCAGCATCCTACGAGCAGTACTTC CASSLPASYEQYF - TRBJ2-7 - TRBV5-4
TGTGCCAGTGACAGGGGGCGCTGGTACGAGCAGTACTTC CASDRGRWYEQYF - TRBJ2-7 - TRBV21-1
TGCGCCAGCAGCTTGGGGACAGGGGGGAATCAGCCCCAGCATTTT CASSLGTGGNQPQHF TRBD1 TRBJ1-5 - TRBV5-1
TGTGCCAGCTCACCACCGGGGCAAACCTACGAGCAGTACTTC CASSPPGQTYEQYF - TRBJ2-7 once TRBV18
TGTGCCAGTAGTATTACCCAGGGGAGCTCCTACGAGCAGTACTTC CASSITQGSSYEQYF - TRBJ2-7 - TRBV19
TGTGCCAGCTCCCTTGGGACAGGGATCGCCGAGCAGTACTTC CASSLGTGIAEQYF TRBD1 TRBJ2-7 - TRBV18
TGTGCCAGCAGCTTGGGCGAGAACACTGAAGCTTTCTTT CASSLGENTEAFF - TRBJ1-1 - TRBV5-4
TGCAGCGTTGACCAGGGACCCACTGAAGCTTTCTTT CSVDQGPTEAFF - TRBJ1-1 - TRBV29-1
TGTGCCAGCAGCCCAGTTCTGAGCTCCTACAATGAGCAGTTCTTC CASSPVLSSYNEQFF - TRBJ2-1 - TRBV7-9
TGTGCCAGCAGCTTAGCCGGACAGGGACCAAACATTCAGTACTTC CASSLAGQGPNIQYF TRBD1 TRBJ2-4 - TRBV7-2
TGTGCCATCAGTGAGATTGACAGGGGACTTAACTACGAGCAGTACTTC CAISEIDRGLNYEQYF TRBD1 TRBJ2-7 - TRBV10-3
TGTGCCAGTAGTATGGCCCCCCTGGCGAACTATGGCTACACCTTC CASSMAPLANYGYTF - TRBJ1-2 - TRBV19
TGTGCCAGCAGTTCGGACAGGGGGAAAGAGACCCAGTACTTC CASSSDRGKETQYF TRBD1 TRBJ2-5 - TRBV5-4
TGTGCCAGCTCACCAAGACGGGACTATGGCTACACCTTC CASSPRRDYGYTF - TRBJ1-2 few TRBV18
TGTGCCAGTAGTCCCAATTCTGGGGCCAACGTCCTGACTTTC CASSPNSGANVLTF - TRBJ2-6 - TRBV19
TGTGCCATTCTCGCAGGGGCTAGCACAGATACGCAGTATTTT CAILAGASTDTQYF - TRBJ2-3 - TRBV7-2
TGCGCCAGCAGCCAGGACCACGTAGAGGCAGGATCACCCCTCCACTTT CASSQDHVEAGSPLHF - TRBJ1-6 - TRBV4-1
TGTGCCAGCAGTTACTACAGGGGAAATTCACCCCTCCACTTT CASSYYRGNSPLHF TRBD1 TRBJ1-6 - TRBV6-5
TGTGCTAGTGGTTTGGTAAGGAGCGGGCAGCTTTGGGAGACCCAGTACTTC CASGLVRSGQLWETQYF - TRBJ2-5 - TRBV12-5
TGTGCCAGCAGTTTATTAGAATCCCCCTCTGGGGCCAACGTCCTGACTTTC CASSLLESPSGANVLTF - TRBJ2-6 - TRBV28
TGTGCCAGCAGCCAGCGGGGGGGCCCCCCCTACGAGCAGTACTTC CASSQRGGPPYEQYF TRBD2 TRBJ2-7 - TRBV7-2
TGTGCCAGCAGTGGGGGCGGACTTATTAGCACAGATACGCAGTATTTT CASSGGGLISTDTQYF - TRBJ2-3 - TRBV2
TGTGCCAGCAGTTACTGGGGACAGGAGGCCGAAGCTTTCTTT CASSYWGQEAEAFF TRBD1 TRBJ1-1 - TRBV6-6
TGTGCCAGCAGTTCGTACAGCTACAATGAGCAGTTCTTC CASSSYSYNEQFF - TRBJ2-1 - TRBV6-4
TGTGCCAGCAGCCAAGAGACTGGGGGGCTCAATCAGCCCCAGCATTTT CASSQETGGLNQPQHF - TRBJ1-5 - TRBV4-2
TGTGCCAGCTCACCCTCCGACAGGAGGGATTATGGCTACACCTTC CASSPSDRRDYGYTF - TRBJ1-2 - TRBV18
TGTGCCAGCAGCTTAGTGGCTAGCGGGGGGTACAATGAGCAGTTCTTC CASSLVASGGYNEQFF TRBD2 TRBJ2-1 - TRBV7-2
TGTGCCAGTAAAAGGCCCTATGGCTACACCTTC CASKRPYGYTF - TRBJ1-2 - TRBV19
TGTGCTAGCAGCTTAGCGCCTAGTACTGCCGGGGAGCTGTTTTTT CASSLAPSTAGELFF - TRBJ2-2 - TRBV7-7
TGTGCCTGGAGTTACGGGGGCAGCGAGCAGTACTTC CAWSYGGSEQYF - TRBJ2-7 - TRBV30
TGTGCCAGCAGCTTTGGGACATCTTATGGCTACACCTTC CASSFGTSYGYTF - TRBJ1-2 - TRBV5-5
TGTGCCAGCAATCTTTCTGAGAGACGGACGTCCACAGATACGCAGTATTTT CASNLSERRTSTDTQYF - TRBJ2-3 - TRBV2
TGTGCTAGTGGTTTAGGGCGGGGGGCCCCAAGTACAGATACGCAGTATTTT CASGLGRGAPSTDTQYF TRBD2 TRBJ2-3 - TRBV12-5
TGTGCCAGTGCCGCCGGACGGGGCACAGATACGCAGTATTTT CASAAGRGTDTQYF - TRBJ2-3 - TRBV9
TGTGCCAGCAGTAGAGAGGGGCGGATATATGGCTACACCTTC CASSREGRIYGYTF - TRBJ1-2 - TRBV7-8
TGTGCCACCACGACTGCCTACAATGAGCAGTTCTTC CATTTAYNEQFF - TRBJ2-1 - TRBV6-5
TGTGCCAGCAGCTTGACCCCGATGAACACTGAAGCTTTCTTT CASSLTPMNTEAFF - TRBJ1-1 - TRBV5-5
TGTGCCAGCAACTACCAGGGTAGCTCCTACAATGAGCAGTTCTTC CASNYQGSSYNEQFF - TRBJ2-1 - TRBV6-5
TGTGCCAGGGAAGGACAGATCACAGATACGCAGTATTTT CAREGQITDTQYF - TRBJ2-3 - TRBV2
TGTGCCAGCTCACCACCTCCGGGGGGGCTCTACGAGCAGTACTTC CASSPPPGGLYEQYF TRBD2 TRBJ2-7 - TRBV18
TGTGCCATCAGGGGTACAGGGTGGGACACCGGGGAGCTGTTTTTT CAIRGTGWDTGELFF - TRBJ2-2 - TRBV10-3
TGCAGCGTCGGACAGGGTAGCGACACTGAAGCTTTCTTT CSVGQGSDTEAFF TRBD1 TRBJ1-1 few TRBV29-1
TGCGCCAGCAGCTTCGGTCCGGGGGGAGAGACCCAGTACTTC CASSFGPGGETQYF TRBD2 TRBJ2-5 - TRBV5-1
TGTGCCAGCAGTGAACAGGACAGTATAACACCCCTCCACTTT CASSEQDSITPLHF - TRBJ1-6 - TRBV6-1
TGTGCCCGCAGCCAGCGGGGGGAGCGGGGTTACGGCTACACCTTC CARSQRGERGYGYTF - TRBJ1-2 - TRBV14